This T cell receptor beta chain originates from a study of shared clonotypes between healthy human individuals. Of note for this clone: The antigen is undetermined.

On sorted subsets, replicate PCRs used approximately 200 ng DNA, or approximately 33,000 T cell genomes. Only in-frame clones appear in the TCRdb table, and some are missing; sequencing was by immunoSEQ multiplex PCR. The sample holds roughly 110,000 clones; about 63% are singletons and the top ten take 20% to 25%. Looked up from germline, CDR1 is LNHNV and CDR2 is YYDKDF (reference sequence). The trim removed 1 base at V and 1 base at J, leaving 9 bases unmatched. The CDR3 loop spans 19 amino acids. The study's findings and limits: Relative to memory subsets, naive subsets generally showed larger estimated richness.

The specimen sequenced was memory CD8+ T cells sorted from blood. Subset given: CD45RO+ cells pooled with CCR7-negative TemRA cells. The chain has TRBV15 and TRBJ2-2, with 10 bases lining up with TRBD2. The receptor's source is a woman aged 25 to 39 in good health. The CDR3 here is CATSRAGTSAGKNTGELFF. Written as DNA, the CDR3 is TGTGCCACCAGCAGAGCGGGGACTAGCGCGGGAAAGAACACCGGGGAGCTGTTTTTT. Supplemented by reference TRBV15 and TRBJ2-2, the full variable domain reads DAMVIQNPRYQVTQFGKPVTLSCSQTLNHNVMYWYQQKSSQAPKLLFHYYDKDFNNEADTPDNFQSRRPNTSFCFLDIRSPGLGDTAMYLCATSRAGTSAGKNTGELFFGEGSRLTVL.